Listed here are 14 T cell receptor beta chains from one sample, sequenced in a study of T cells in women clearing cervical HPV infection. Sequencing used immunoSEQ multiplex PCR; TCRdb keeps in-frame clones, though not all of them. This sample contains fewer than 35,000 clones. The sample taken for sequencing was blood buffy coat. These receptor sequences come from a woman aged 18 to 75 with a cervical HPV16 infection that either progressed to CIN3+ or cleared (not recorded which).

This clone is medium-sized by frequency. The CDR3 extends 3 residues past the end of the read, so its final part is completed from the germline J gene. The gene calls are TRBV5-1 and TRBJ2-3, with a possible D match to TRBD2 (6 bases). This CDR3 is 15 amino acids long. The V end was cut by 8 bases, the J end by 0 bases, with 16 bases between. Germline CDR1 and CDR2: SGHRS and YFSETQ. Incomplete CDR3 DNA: TGCGCCAGTGGGGCGGGGAGTGCTAGCACAGATACG. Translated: CASGAGSASTDT. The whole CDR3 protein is CASGAGSASTDTQYF.

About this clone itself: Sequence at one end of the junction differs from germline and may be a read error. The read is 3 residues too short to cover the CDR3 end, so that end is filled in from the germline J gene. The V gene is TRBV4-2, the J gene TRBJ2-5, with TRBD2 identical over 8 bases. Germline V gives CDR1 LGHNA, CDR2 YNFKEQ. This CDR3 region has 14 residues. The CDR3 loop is CASSQEGLAGTQYF. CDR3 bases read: TGCGCCAGCAGCCAAGAAGGCCTAGCGGGGACC.

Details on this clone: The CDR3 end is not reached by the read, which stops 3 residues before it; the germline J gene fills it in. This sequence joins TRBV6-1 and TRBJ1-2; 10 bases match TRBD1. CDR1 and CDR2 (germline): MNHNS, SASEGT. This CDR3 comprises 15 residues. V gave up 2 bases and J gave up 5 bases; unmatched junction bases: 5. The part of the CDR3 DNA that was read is TGTGCCAGCAGTGAATCCGGGACAGGGGCGTATGGC. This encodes CASSESGTGAYG. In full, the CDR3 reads CASSESGTGAYGYTF.

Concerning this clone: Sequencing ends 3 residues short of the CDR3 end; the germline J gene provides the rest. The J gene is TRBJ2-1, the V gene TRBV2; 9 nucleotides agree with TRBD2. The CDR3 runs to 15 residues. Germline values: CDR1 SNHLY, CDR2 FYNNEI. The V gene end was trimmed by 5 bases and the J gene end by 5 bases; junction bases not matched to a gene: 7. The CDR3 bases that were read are TGTGCCAGCAGTTTTCTAGCGGGGAGAAACAATGAG. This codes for CASSFLAGRNNE. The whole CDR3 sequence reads CASSFLAGRNNEQFF.

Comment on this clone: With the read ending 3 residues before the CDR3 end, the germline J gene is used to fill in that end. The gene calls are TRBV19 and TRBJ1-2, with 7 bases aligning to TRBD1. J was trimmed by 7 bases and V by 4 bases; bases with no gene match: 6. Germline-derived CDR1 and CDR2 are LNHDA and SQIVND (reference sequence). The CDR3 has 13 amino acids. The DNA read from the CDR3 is TGTGCCAGTAGTAACCAGGGACAGAGTGGC. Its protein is CASSNQGQSG. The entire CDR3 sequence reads CASSNQGQSGYTF.

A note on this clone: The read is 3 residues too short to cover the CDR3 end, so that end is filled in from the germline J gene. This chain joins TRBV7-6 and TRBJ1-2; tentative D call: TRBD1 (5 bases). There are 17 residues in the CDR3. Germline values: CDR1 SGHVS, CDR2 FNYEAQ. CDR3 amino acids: CASSSGTSGRINNDYTF. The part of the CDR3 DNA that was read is TGTGCCAGCAGCTCCGGGACTAGCGGGAGGATAAACAATGAC.

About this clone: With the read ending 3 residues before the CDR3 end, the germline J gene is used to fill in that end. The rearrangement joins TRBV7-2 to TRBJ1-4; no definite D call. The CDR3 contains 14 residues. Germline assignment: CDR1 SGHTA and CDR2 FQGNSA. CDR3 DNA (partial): TGTGCCAGCAGCTTAGCCCGGGGTAATTCACCA. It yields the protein CASSLARGNSP. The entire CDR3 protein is CASSLARGNSPLFF.

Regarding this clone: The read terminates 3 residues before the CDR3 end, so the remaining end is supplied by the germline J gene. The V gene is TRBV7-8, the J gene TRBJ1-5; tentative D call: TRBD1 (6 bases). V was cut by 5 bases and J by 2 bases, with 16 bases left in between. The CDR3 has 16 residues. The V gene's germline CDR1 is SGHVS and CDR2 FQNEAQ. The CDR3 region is CASSTRLGGRNQPQHF. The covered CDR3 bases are TGTGCCAGCAGCACTCGATTAGGGGGACGCAATCAGCCC.

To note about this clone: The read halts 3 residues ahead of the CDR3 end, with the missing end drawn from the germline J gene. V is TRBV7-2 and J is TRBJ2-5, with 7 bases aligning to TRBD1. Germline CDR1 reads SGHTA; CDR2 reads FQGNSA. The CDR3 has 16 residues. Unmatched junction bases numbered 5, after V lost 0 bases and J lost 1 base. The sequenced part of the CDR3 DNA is TGTGCCAGCAGCTTAGCGCTGGGACAGAGCCAAGAGACC. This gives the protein CASSLALGQSQET. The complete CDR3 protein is CASSLALGQSQETQYF.

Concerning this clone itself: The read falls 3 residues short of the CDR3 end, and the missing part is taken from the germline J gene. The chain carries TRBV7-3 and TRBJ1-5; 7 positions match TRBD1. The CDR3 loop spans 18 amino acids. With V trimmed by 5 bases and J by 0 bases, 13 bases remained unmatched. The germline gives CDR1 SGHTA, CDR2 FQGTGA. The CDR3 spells CASSPRQGNSYSNQPQHF. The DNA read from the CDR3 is TGTGCCAGCAGCCCGAGACAGGGTAACTCCTATAGCAATCAGCCC.

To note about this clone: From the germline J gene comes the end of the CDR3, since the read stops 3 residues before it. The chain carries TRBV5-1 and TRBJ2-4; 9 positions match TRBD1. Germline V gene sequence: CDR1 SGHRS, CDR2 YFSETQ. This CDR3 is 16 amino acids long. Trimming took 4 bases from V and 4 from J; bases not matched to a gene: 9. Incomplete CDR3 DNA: TGCGCCAGCAGCCAAACAGGGACAGGGCTAAAAAACATT. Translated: CASSQTGTGLKNI. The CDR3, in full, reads CASSQTGTGLKNIQYF.

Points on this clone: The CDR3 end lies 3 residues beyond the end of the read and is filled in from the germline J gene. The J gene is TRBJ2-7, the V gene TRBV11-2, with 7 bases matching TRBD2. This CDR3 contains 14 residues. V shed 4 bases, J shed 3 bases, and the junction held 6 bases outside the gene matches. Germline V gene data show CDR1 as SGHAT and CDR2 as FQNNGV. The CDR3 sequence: CASSSGKRGYEQYF. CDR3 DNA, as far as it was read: TGTGCCAGCAGCTCCGGGAAGCGGGGCTACGAG.

The sequenced CDR3 bases are TGTGCCATCAGCAGCAGGGTGGAGACC. Translating it yields CAISSRVET. The CDR3 in full is CAISSRVETQYF. The rearrangement links TRBV10-3 to TRBJ2-5, with D perhaps TRBD1 (5 bases). The CDR3 end is not reached by the read, which stops 3 residues before it; the germline J gene fills it in. The CDR3 sequence is 12 residues long. Trimming cost V 6 bases and J 5 bases, with 10 bases left between them. CDR1 and CDR2 (germline): ENHRY, SYGVKD.

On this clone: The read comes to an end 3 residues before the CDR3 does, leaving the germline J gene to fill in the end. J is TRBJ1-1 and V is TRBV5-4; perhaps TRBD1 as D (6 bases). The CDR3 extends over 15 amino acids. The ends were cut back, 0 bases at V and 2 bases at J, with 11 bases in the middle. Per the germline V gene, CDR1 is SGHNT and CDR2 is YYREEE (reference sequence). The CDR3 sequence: CASSLAGHTNTEAFF. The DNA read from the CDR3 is TGTGCCAGCAGCTTGGCGGGACACACAAACACTGAA.